The present T cell receptor beta chain was sequenced within a study of blood T cells in healthy people across ages (dated by TCRdb to about 2015). At the level of the whole study: In model experiments, template switching captured about one uniquely barcoded TCR beta cDNA molecule for every two T cells. To track age-related changes in TCR beta repertoire diversity, the study relied on deep sequencing normalized with unique cDNA molecular identifiers. Four age groups were formed from the donors: young (average approximately 15 years), middle-aged (around 37), aged (more than 55) and long-lived (82). To avoid experimental bias, donors of different ages were randomly spread across the sequencing lanes. The study analyzed two additional independent replicas of 1 million unique cDNA reads from the same blood draw for two donors, one aged 18 to 30 and one aged 80 or older.

The germline V gene specifies SGHTA as CDR1 and FQGNSA as CDR2. The CDR3 measures 16 amino acids from cysteine to phenylalanine. The only DNA kept is the CDR3, 48 bases in frame from the first base. Systemically healthy Caucasian individuals from Russia, approximately 39 in total and aged roughly 6 to 95 years, were included as donors. Each donor gave approximately 10 milliliters of peripheral blood, collected into EDTA-treated Vacutainer tubes. PBMCs were isolated by Ficoll-Paque density-gradient centrifugation, with at least 7 million obtained per sample. Total RNA, at least 5.5 micrograms per sample, was extracted from PBMCs with Trizol reagent. Naive CD45RAhigh/CD27high T cell percentages were measured by flow cytometry on a PBMC aliquot from every donor. Turning to this clonotype: What this receptor recognizes is not known. No much larger clone is present one base from it, and per-base qualities are unavailable.

What the study reported, not specific to this receptor: Estimates of total diversity based on one million sequenced T cells were regarded as lower bounds and as underestimates. Compared with the aged group, more naive CD4+ T cells, fewer expanded clones and increased TCR diversity were shown by the long-lived group, suggesting age selection. Bulk unsorted PBMC profiling prevented conclusive comparison of naive and antigen-experienced compartments. Donor CMV infection status was unknown, potentially confounding age-related changes in expanded clonotypes. A strong correlation was found between observed TCR beta diversity and the percentage of naive T cells measured by flow cytometry. Observed TCR beta diversity per million T cells fell roughly linearly with age, and a significant reduction was already apparent by age roughly 40.

Preparation of the library involved 5' RACE. Sequencing took place on an Illumina HiSeq 2500. A second roughly 6 to 12 cycle PCR used a sample-barcoded 5' primer and a J-beta primer mix. A unique molecular identifier was introduced onto each TCR beta cDNA molecule by a template-switch 5' adaptor carrying 12 random nucleotides. Each sample yielded at least 3 million CDR3-containing paired-end reads. All of the RNA was converted into first-strand cDNA using the Mint cDNA synthesis kit, with a TRBC-specific oligonucleotide serving as the primer. After uracil-DNA glycosylase treatment, a first 18-cycle PCR used universal primers M1SS and BC2_uni_R on all cDNA. Turning to the authors' computational methods: For normalization, 1 million high-quality reads were randomly selected from each sample, with every read carrying a distinct molecular identifier. Instead of being binned into consensus sequences, reads with shared molecular identifiers were discarded. MiTCR, with a Q25 quality threshold and the strictest error-elimination algorithm, was used for CDR3 identification, clonotype clustering and error correction. A nonparametric unseen species model with Euler transformation was used to estimate lower-bound total TCR beta diversity. TCRdb reprocessing: public reads trimmed at Q25 with fastp, clones called with MiXCR, in-frame beta chains kept. Rows are combined by CDR3 protein, so each entry shows the most common genes and DNA. TCRdb, not the authors, supplied the V and J calls. The sample has 650,000 to 1,000,000 distinct CDR3 sequences on record, 35% to 40% of them singletons. 10% to 15% of the sample goes to the ten largest clones.

The chain links TRBV7-2 with TRBJ2-4, with TRBD2 perhaps the D gene, on 5 matching bases. The J call may be mistaken, given a closer DNA end match to TRBJ2-7. The source material was blood. The TCR sequence derives from a man aged 18 to 30 in good health. The nucleotide sequence is TGTGCCAGCAGCCCCGGGGTTATCCAAGGTGGCGACGAGCAGTACTTC. Translation gives CASSPGVIQGGDEQYF.